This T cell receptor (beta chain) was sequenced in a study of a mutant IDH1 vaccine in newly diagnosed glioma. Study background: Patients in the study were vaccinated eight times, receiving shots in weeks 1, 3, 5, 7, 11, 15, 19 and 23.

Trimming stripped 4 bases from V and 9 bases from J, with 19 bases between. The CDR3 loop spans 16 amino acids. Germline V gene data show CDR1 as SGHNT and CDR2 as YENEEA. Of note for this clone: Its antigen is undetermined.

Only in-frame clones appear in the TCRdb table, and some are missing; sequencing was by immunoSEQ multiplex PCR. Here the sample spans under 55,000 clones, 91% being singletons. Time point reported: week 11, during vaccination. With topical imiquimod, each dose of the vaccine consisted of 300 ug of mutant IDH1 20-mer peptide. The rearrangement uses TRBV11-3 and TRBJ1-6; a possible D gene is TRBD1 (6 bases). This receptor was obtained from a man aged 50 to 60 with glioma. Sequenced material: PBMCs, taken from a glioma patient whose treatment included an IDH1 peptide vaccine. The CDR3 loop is CASSYHREFEVSPLHF. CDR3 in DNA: TGTGCCAGCAGCTACCACAGGGAGTTCGAGGTTTCACCCCTCCACTTT.